These T cell receptor beta chains were read from a single sample in a study of blood T cell repertoires in COVID-19. The protocol was immunoSEQ multiplex PCR, while the TCRdb copy is restricted to in-frame clones and leaves out a portion. The table shows more than 95,000 clones, with approximately 80% occurring only once. The sequencing sample was made of peripheral blood. The receptor source for this set is a man between 40 and 49 years old with active or convalescent COVID-19. The CDR3 runs from the conserved cysteine through the conserved F or W. The D gene is left open where the match is weak. A row's size may be missing; if present it is once, few, many or a size class.

D: .
length: 14
J: TRBJ2-3
V: TRBV25-1
size: .
CDR3: CASSHFVGGDTQYF
DNA: TGTGCCAGCAGCCATTTCGTGGGGGGAGATACGCAGTATTTT

D: .
length: 14
J: TRBJ1-5
V: TRBV3-1/TRBV3-2
size: few
CDR3: CASSQYGGNQPQHF
DNA: TGTGCCAGCAGCCAGTACGGGGGGAATCAGCCCCAGCATTTT

D: TRBD1
length: 15
J: TRBJ2-7
V: TRBV27
size: .
CDR3: CASSEQGGWGDEQYF
DNA: TGTGCCAGCAGTGAACAGGGGGGATGGGGTGACGAGCAGTACTTC

D: .
length: 15
J: TRBJ1-5
V: TRBV19
size: .
CDR3: CASNQMTGSNQPQHF
DNA: TGTGCCAGTAATCAGATGACAGGTAGCAATCAGCCCCAGCATTTT

D: TRBD2
length: 14
J: TRBJ2-5
V: TRBV2
size: .
CDR3: CASSRRQDTSGKYF
DNA: TGTGCCAGCAGTCGACGGCAAGACACTAGCGGGAAGTACTTC

D: .
length: 19
J: TRBJ2-3
V: TRBV6-6
size: .
CDR3: CASSRQSSTATLEADTQYF
DNA: TGTGCCAGCAGTCGACAGAGCTCTACGGCAACCCTGGAGGCAGATACGCAGTATTTT

D: .
length: 13
J: TRBJ1-5
V: TRBV12-3/TRBV12-4
size: once
CDR3: CASRWDTNQPQHF
DNA: TGTGCCAGCAGATGGGACACCAATCAGCCCCAGCATTTT

D: TRBD1
length: 14
J: TRBJ2-7
V: TRBV5-3
size: .
CDR3: CARSAGDRGYEQYF
DNA: TGTGCCAGAAGCGCGGGGGACAGGGGTTACGAGCAGTACTTC

D: TRBD2
length: 17
J: TRBJ2-2
V: TRBV5-4
size: .
CDR3: CASSQGLAGVDTGELFF
DNA: TGTGCCAGCAGTCAAGGACTAGCGGGAGTCGACACCGGGGAGCTGTTTTTT

D: .
length: 12
J: TRBJ1-5
V: TRBV29-1
size: .
CDR3: CSVWGGDTPQHF
DNA: TGCAGCGTTTGGGGGGGTGACACCCCCCAGCATTTT

D: .
length: 16
J: TRBJ2-7
V: TRBV5-1
size: .
CDR3: CASSLGNRESSYEQYF
DNA: TGCGCCAGCAGCTTGGGGAACAGGGAGAGCTCCTACGAGCAGTACTTC

D: TRBD1
length: 14
J: TRBJ2-3
V: TRBV29-1
size: .
CDR3: CSGTGQAGTDTQYF
DNA: TGCAGCGGCACCGGACAGGCCGGCACAGATACGCAGTATTTT

D: TRBD1
length: 14
J: TRBJ1-2
V: TRBV11-3
size: .
CDR3: CASSLGQGYYGYTF
DNA: TGTGCCAGCAGCCTTGGACAGGGGTACTATGGCTACACCTTC

D: TRBD1
length: 15
J: TRBJ1-5
V: TRBV2
size: .
CDR3: CASSAGTGGAQPQHF
DNA: TGTGCCAGCAGTGCGGGGACAGGGGGTGCTCAGCCCCAGCATTTT

D: .
length: 14
J: TRBJ1-1
V: TRBV29-1
size: once
CDR3: CSVDGGGIITEAFF
DNA: TGCAGCGTTGACGGGGGGGGCATAATAACTGAAGCTTTCTTT

D: .
length: 15
J: TRBJ1-2
V: TRBV28
size: .
CDR3: CASSQLGAANYGYTF
DNA: TGTGCCAGCAGTCAGTTAGGGGCGGCTAACTATGGCTACACCTTC

D: .
length: 15
J: TRBJ1-1
V: TRBV28
size: once
CDR3: CASSLFDRTNTEAFF
DNA: TGTGCCAGCAGTTTATTCGACAGAACGAACACTGAAGCTTTCTTT

D: .
length: 16
J: TRBJ2-7
V: TRBV6-1
size: .
CDR3: CASSEAVEVFTYEQYF
DNA: TGTGCCAGCAGTGAAGCGGTGGAGGTATTCACCTACGAGCAGTACTTC

D: TRBD1
length: 15
J: TRBJ2-2
V: TRBV27
size: few
CDR3: CASSQTGGANGELFF
DNA: TGTGCCAGCAGCCAGACAGGGGGGGCGAACGGGGAGCTGTTTTTT

D: .
length: 12
J: TRBJ1-1
V: TRBV28
size: few
CDR3: CASSLRNTEAFF
DNA: TGTGCCAGCAGTTTACGGAACACTGAAGCTTTCTTT

D: TRBD1
length: 15
J: TRBJ1-1
V: TRBV5-1
size: .
CDR3: CASSLARQGNTEAFF
DNA: TGCGCCAGCAGCTTGGCCCGACAGGGCAACACTGAAGCTTTCTTT

D: TRBD2
length: 15
J: TRBJ2-3
V: TRBV7-2
size: .
CDR3: CASSPIAGNTDTQYF
DNA: TGTGCCAGCAGCCCCATAGCGGGAAACACAGATACGCAGTATTTT

D: .
length: 13
J: TRBJ1-6
V: TRBV6-5
size: few
CDR3: CASTRGSESPLHF
DNA: TGTGCCAGCACCCGAGGGTCGGAATCACCCCTCCACTTT

D: .
length: 14
J: TRBJ1-1
V: TRBV3-1/TRBV3-2
size: .
CDR3: CASSPTTGSTEAFF
DNA: TGTGCCAGCAGCCCGACCACAGGAAGTACTGAAGCTTTCTTT

D: TRBD1
length: 14
J: TRBJ1-5
V: TRBV6-1
size: .
CDR3: CASSEVGQNQPQHF
DNA: TGTGCCAGCAGTGAAGTGGGACAGAATCAGCCCCAGCATTTT

D: .
length: 14
J: TRBJ1-1
V: TRBV30
size: .
CDR3: CAWSVGQGRTEAFF
DNA: TGTGCCTGGAGTGTAGGCCAGGGCAGGACTGAAGCTTTCTTT

D: TRBD1
length: 16
J: TRBJ1-4
V: TRBV6-1
size: once
CDR3: CASSEAVRQGNEKLFF
DNA: TGTGCCAGCAGTGAAGCGGTACGACAGGGAAACGAAAAACTGTTTTTT

D: .
length: 14
J: TRBJ2-3
V: TRBV7-2
size: .
CDR3: CASSSLRIPDTQYF
DNA: TGTGCCAGCAGTTCCCTGAGGATCCCAGATACGCAGTATTTT

D: .
length: 13
J: TRBJ1-2
V: TRBV12-3/TRBV12-4
size: few
CDR3: CASSLPRVYGYTF
DNA: TGTGCCAGCAGTTTACCGAGGGTATATGGCTACACCTTC

D: .
length: 15
J: TRBJ1-1
V: TRBV7-9
size: .
CDR3: CASSLGTGMNTEAFF
DNA: TGTGCCAGCAGCTTAGGAACAGGGATGAACACTGAAGCTTTCTTT

D: .
length: 14
J: TRBJ2-7
V: TRBV5-6
size: .
CDR3: CASSLPGSTYEQYF
DNA: TGTGCCAGCAGCTTGCCAGGCTCCACCTACGAGCAGTACTTC

D: TRBD1
length: 13
J: TRBJ1-3
V: TRBV6-5
size: .
CDR3: CASSKTGGNTIYF
DNA: TGTGCCAGCAGCAAGACAGGGGGAAACACCATATATTTT

D: TRBD1
length: 16
J: TRBJ1-4
V: TRBV7-9
size: .
CDR3: CASSRDSSKPNEKLFF
DNA: TGTGCCAGCAGCCGGGACAGCAGCAAACCGAATGAAAAACTGTTTTTT